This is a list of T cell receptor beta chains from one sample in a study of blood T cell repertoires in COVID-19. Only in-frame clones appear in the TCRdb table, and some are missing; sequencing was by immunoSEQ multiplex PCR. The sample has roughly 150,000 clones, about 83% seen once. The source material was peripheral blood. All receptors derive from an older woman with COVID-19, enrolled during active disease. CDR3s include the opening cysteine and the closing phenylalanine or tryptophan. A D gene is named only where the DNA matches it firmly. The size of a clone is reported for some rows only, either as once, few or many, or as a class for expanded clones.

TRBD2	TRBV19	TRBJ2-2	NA	TGTGCCAGTAGGCCAGCGGGGAATAGCGGGGAGCTGTTTTTT	CASRPAGNSGELFF
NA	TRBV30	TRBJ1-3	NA	TGTACCTGGAGGGGCTTAGGAAACACCATATATTTT	CTWRGLGNTIYF
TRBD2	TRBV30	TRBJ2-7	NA	TGTGCCTGGAAAGCGGGGGACAAGTCCTACGAGCAGTACTTC	CAWKAGDKSYEQYF
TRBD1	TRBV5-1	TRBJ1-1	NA	TGCGCCAGCAGCTTAATCGGGACAGCCTCTAGTGGCACTGAAGCTTTCTTT	CASSLIGTASSGTEAFF
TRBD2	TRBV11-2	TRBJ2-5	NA	TGTGCCAGCAGCAGAGCGGGGGAGACCCAGTACTTC	CASSRAGETQYF
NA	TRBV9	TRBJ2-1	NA	TGTGCCAGCACGACAGGAGGCCTACCCCACAATGAGCAGTTCTTC	CASTTGGLPHNEQFF
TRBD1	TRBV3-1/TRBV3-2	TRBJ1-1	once	TGTGCCAGCAGCCATCGGGACAGCTCGAACACTGAAGCTTTCTTT	CASSHRDSSNTEAFF
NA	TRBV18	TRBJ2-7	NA	TGTGCCAGCTCACCACCGGGCAACTCCTACGAGCAGTACTTC	CASSPPGNSYEQYF
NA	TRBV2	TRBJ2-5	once	TGTGCCAGCAGTGAAGGTCCAGGGGCCGAGACCCAGTACTTC	CASSEGPGAETQYF
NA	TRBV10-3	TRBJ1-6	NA	TGTGCCATCAGACCGGGACACCTACCTTCACCCCTCCACTTT	CAIRPGHLPSPLHF